This T cell receptor beta chain was documented in a study of T cells and copy number aberrations in small-cell lung cancer. Donors were all either smokers or heavy second-hand smokers. Normal lung tissue came from at least 2 cm beyond the tumor margin and showed no malignant cells. The repertoire was sequenced with immunoSEQ multiplex PCR; TCRdb's copy has only in-frame clones and lacks some. Counted here are 2,600 or so clones, roughly 82% occurring once; the ten biggest clones make up roughly 5.7%. The germline CDR1 and CDR2 sequences are SGHTA and FQGNSA. This CDR3 has 13 amino acids. With 3 bases removed from V and 4 bases from J, the gap between germline ends came to 10 bases.

The rearrangement joins TRBV7-2 to TRBJ2-7; no definite D call. The sequenced sample consisted of normal tissue next to the tumor. The source of this sequence is a woman aged 45-59 years with small cell lung cancer. The CDR3 coding sequence is TGTGCCAGCAGCTTCCCCAATAAATACGAGCAGTACTTC. It is translated as CASSFPNKYEQYF. Full variable domain (missing parts from reference TRBV7-2 and TRBJ2-7): GAGVSQSPSNKVTEKGKDVELRCDPISGHTALYWYRQSLGQGLEFLIYFQGNSAPDKSGLPSDRFSAERTGGSVSTLTIQRTQQEDSAVYLCASSFPNKYEQYFGPGTRLTVT.